These 5 T cell receptor beta chains share one sample of origin, sequenced in a study of somatic mutations in cytotoxic T cells in rheumatoid arthritis. Only in-frame clones appear in the TCRdb table, and some are missing; sequencing was by immunoSEQ multiplex PCR. Here the sample spans more than 10,000 clones, around 77% being singletons. Sequencing was performed on CD8+ T cells sorted from blood. These receptors were taken from a man in his fifties in good health.

V is TRBV6-1 and J is TRBJ1-5, with 9 bases identical to TRBD1. Germline CDR1 reads MNHNS; CDR2 reads SASEGT. The CDR3 sequence is 15 residues long. The ends lost 5 bases at V and 8 bases at J; junction bases unmatched: 10. DNA for the CDR3: TGTGCCAGCAGTACCCGGACAGGGGATTTTGAGCCCCAGCATTTT. Protein: CASSTRTGDFEPQHF.

The chain combines TRBV5-4 with TRBJ1-4; TRBD1 agrees at 9 bases. The CDR3 contains 14 residues. The junction had 5 bases not matched to a gene; V was cut back by 3 bases and J by 8 bases. In germline, CDR1 is SGHNT, CDR2 YYREEE (reference sequence). The chain's CDR3 is CASSSGQGEEKLFF. CDR3 nucleotide sequence: TGTGCCAGCAGCTCGGGACAGGGTGAAGAAAAACTGTTTTTT.

J is TRBJ2-7 and V is TRBV30; 8 positions agree with TRBD1. The germline gives CDR1 GTSNPN, CDR2 SVGIG (reference sequence). The CDR3 is made up of 16 amino acids. J was trimmed by 6 bases and V by 2 bases; bases with no gene match: 15. The CDR3, as DNA: TGTGCCTGGAGTCCAAACGGACAGGGTAGTGGTTTCGAGCAGTACTTC. Protein: CAWSPNGQGSGFEQYF.

This chain uses TRBV6-1 with TRBJ2-7; 9 bases align to TRBD1. Germline loops: CDR1 MNHNS, CDR2 SASEGT. Trimming at V came to 4 bases and at J to 6 bases, leaving 10 bases not matched to a gene. This CDR3 region has 15 residues. CDR3 sequence (DNA): TGTGCCAGCAGTGGATACCGGGACAGGGTTTCCGAGCAGTACTTC. Its translation is CASSGYRDRVSEQYF.

This sequence joins TRBV6-1 and TRBJ2-7; D may be TRBD1 (6 bases). V gave up 3 bases and J gave up 3 bases, with 9 bases separating them. The CDR3 has 13 residues. The germline V gene encodes CDR1 MNHNS and CDR2 SASEGT. In nucleotides, the CDR3 is TGTGCCAGCAGTGAGGCAGGGGACTACGAGCAGTACTTC. As protein: CASSEAGDYEQYF.